A single sample gave rise to the 24 T cell receptor beta chains below, sequenced in a study of regulatory T cells in long-lasting Graves disease. With iRepertoire HTBI primers and Arm-PCR of CDR3 regions, TCR beta libraries were built. TCRdb itself ran the multiplex PCR reads through MiXCR, one entry per CDR3 protein. Here the sample spans more than 300,000 distinct CDR3 sequences, approximately 25% being singletons. The time point is: persistent/refractory GD, antithyroid drugs over 5 years with positive TRAb. The TCR library was made from RNA extracted from PBMCs. Sequenced here: peripheral blood mononuclear cells (PBMCs), sampled when the disease was refractory, from a patient treated with antithyroid drugs. The receptor set was obtained from a woman in her thirties or forties with Graves disease.

The chain carries TRBV5-1 and TRBJ1-4; no definite D call. Germline lookup yields CDR1 SGHRS and CDR2 YFSETQ. With 0 bases removed from V and 4 bases from J, the gap between germline ends came to 4 bases. This CDR3 is built from 13 residues. The CDR3 DNA is TGCGCCAGCAGCTTGGCCCGTAATGAAAAACTGTTTTTT. Encoded protein: CASSLARNEKLFF.

The genes are TRBV6-2 or TRBV6-3 and TRBJ2-1; D is tentatively TRBD1 or TRBD2 (6 bases each). The CDR3 has 19 amino acids. Trimming pared 5 bases from V and 5 bases from J, leaving 28 bases between. Germline V gives CDR1 MNHEY, CDR2 SVGEGT. CDR3: CASSPPGASVLLQNNEQFF. The DNA for the CDR3 is TGTGCCAGCAGTCCTCCGGGGGCTTCGGTTCTCTTACAAAACAATGAGCAGTTCTTC.

As regards this clonotype: The junction differs from germline at one of its ends, possibly a read error. The chain is built from TRBV2 and TRBJ2-4, with D maybe TRBD1 (5 bases). CDR1 is SNHLY, CDR2 FYNNEI, per germline. The CDR3 is made up of 16 amino acids. CDR3 sequence: CASSQDRQYRENIQYF. CDR3 coding DNA: TGCGCCAGCAGCCAAGATAGACAGTATAGGGAAAACATTCAGTACTTC.

About this clonotype itself: Since a much larger clone is just one base distant, this may be a read error. The rearrangement uses TRBV27 and TRBJ2-5; D gene uncertain. This CDR3 has 13 amino acids. Germline assignment: CDR1 MNHEY and CDR2 SMNVEV (reference sequence). Here the CDR3 DNA reads TGTGGCAGCAGTTTTTTGGACGGAGAGACCCAGTACTTC. It translates to CGSSFLDGETQYF.

This clonotype showed up many times. This chain connects TRBV11-2 to TRBJ1-1; D remains ambiguous. Trimming cost V 3 bases and J 6 bases, with 20 bases left between them. Germline-derived CDR1 and CDR2 are SGHAT and FQNNGV. This CDR3 has 16 amino acids. The CDR3 loop reads CASSLTPVWGGAEAFF. In DNA, the CDR3 is TGTGCCAGCAGCTTGACCCCAGTGTGGGGAGGCGCTGAAGCTTTCTTT.

CDR3 sequence reads: CASSLRGGACEQYF. The CDR3 coding sequence is TGTGCCAGCAGCCTCCGGGGGGGGGCCTGCGAGCAGTACTTC. The rearrangement links TRBV28 to TRBJ2-7; TRBD2 agrees at 8 bases. Losses at the gene ends were 6 bases for V and 6 bases for J; bases not matched to a gene: 10. The V gene's germline CDR1 is MDHEN and CDR2 SYDVKM. The CDR3 loop spans 14 amino acids.

V usage is TRBV20-1 and J usage is TRBJ2-3, with a tentative D call TRBD1 (6 bases). This CDR3 has 12 residues. In germline, CDR1 is DFQATT, CDR2 SNEGSKA (reference sequence). Trimming shortened V by 8 bases and J by 4 bases, and 13 bases separated the two germline ends. CDR3 nucleotide sequence: TGCAGTTGTTACAGGGTGTCAGATACGCAGTATTTT. It specifies CSCYRVSDTQYF.

This clonotype has at least ten counts. J is TRBJ1-1 and V is TRBV28, with D unresolved. V lost 7 bases and J lost 6, with 9 bases in between. CDR1 and CDR2 (germline): MDHEN, SYDVKM. The CDR3 spans 11 residues. The DNA for the CDR3 is TGTGCCAGCAAAAGTTTCCCTGAAGCTTTCTTT. As protein: CASKSFPEAFF.

V is TRBV19 and J is TRBJ1-1, with D maybe TRBD1 (5 bases). V gave up 3 bases and J gave up 8 bases, with 13 bases separating them. Germline V gene sequence: CDR1 LNHDA, CDR2 SQIVND (reference sequence). The CDR3 has 13 residues. The CDR3 sequence: CASSMVGGAEAFF. The CDR3 nucleotides are TGTGCCAGTAGTATGGTTGGAGGGGCGGAAGCTTTCTTT.

This clonotype was counted only a few times. The chain couples TRBV19 to TRBJ2-2; 7 bases map to TRBD2. The CDR3 spans 15 residues. V lost 1 base to trimming and J lost 5 bases; unmatched junction nucleotides: 4. Germline CDR1 and CDR2: LNHDA and SQIVND (reference sequence). This chain's CDR3 is CASSIVGGITGELFF. The CDR3 nucleotides are TGTGCCAGTAGTATAGTGGGAGGGATAACCGGGGAGCTGTTTTTT.

The genes are TRBV25-1 and TRBJ2-2; tentatively, D is TRBD2 (5 bases). This CDR3 is built from 14 residues. Germline V gives CDR1 MGHDK, CDR2 SYGVNS. V was pared by 6 bases and J by 3 bases, with 11 bases between. The CDR3 nucleotides read TGTGCCAGCAGCGGGGTTCGGTACACCGGGGAGCTGTTTTTT. Translation: CASSGVRYTGELFF.

This clonotype has ten or more counts. V and J are TRBV6-1 and TRBJ1-5; D ambiguous. With 6 bases removed from V and 0 bases from J, the gap between germline ends came to 9 bases. The CDR3 is 14 residues long. Germline assignment: CDR1 MNHNS and CDR2 SASEGT. CDR3 sequence (DNA): TGTGCCAGCAGGGTTGGTTATAGCAATCAGCCCCAGCATTTT. Protein sequence: CASRVGYSNQPQHF.

This clonotype was counted many times. The J gene is TRBJ1-4, the V gene TRBV27; D uncertain. Trimming left V 6 bases short and J 2 bases short, with 10 bases between. This CDR3 is 14 amino acids long. Germline V gene sequence: CDR1 MNHEY, CDR2 SMNVEV (reference sequence). CDR3 in amino acids: CASRSGRTNEKLFF. The CDR3 nucleotides read TGTGCCAGCAGATCGGGCAGGACTAATGAAAAACTGTTTTTT. Together with reference TRBV27 and TRBJ1-4, the CDR3 gives the full variable domain: EAQVTQNPRYLITVTGKKLTVTCSQNMNHEYMSWYRQDPGLGLRQIYYSMNVEVTDKGDVPEGYKVSRKEKRNFPLILESPSPNQTSLYFCASRSGRTNEKLFFGSGTQLSVL.

The V gene is TRBV20-1, the J gene TRBJ2-7; D gene ambiguous. There are 14 residues in the CDR3. Germline CDR1 reads DFQATT; CDR2 reads SNEGSKA (reference sequence). Trimming took off 0 bases at V and 0 bases at J, with 9 bases between the two ends. DNA for the CDR3: TGCAGTGCTAGAGATTTTGCGGACTCCTACGAGCAGTACTTC. Translated: CSARDFADSYEQYF.

This clonotype was counted only a few times. This chain links TRBV7-9 with TRBJ2-5; no definite D call. This CDR3 has 14 amino acids. The germline V gene encodes CDR1 SEHNR and CDR2 FQNEAQ (reference sequence). V was pared by 2 bases and J by 2 bases, with 9 bases between. The CDR3 nucleotides read TGTGCCAGCAGCTTAAGCCAGACACAAGAGACCCAGTACTTC. It specifies CASSLSQTQETQYF.

This clonotype was seen at least ten times. The J gene is TRBJ1-2, the V gene TRBV28; 11 bases line up with TRBD1. The CDR3 has 18 amino acids. The V gene's germline CDR1 is MDHEN and CDR2 SYDVKM. Trimming cost V 3 bases and J 5 bases; bases outside gene matches: 14. CDR3 sequence reads: CASSFVAGQGEIGYGYTF. The CDR3 nucleotides are TGTGCCAGCAGTTTTGTGGCGGGACAGGGGGAAATTGGGTATGGCTACACCTTC.

The sample holds a few counts of this clonotype. The chain carries TRBV30 and TRBJ1-4; 9 bases are a match to TRBD1. Germline CDR1 GTSNPN, CDR2 SVGIG (reference sequence). This CDR3 contains 13 residues. V shed 5 bases, J shed 7 bases, and the junction held 5 bases outside the gene matches. In nucleotides, the CDR3 is TGTGCCTGGGCCGGGACAGGGACTGAAAAACTGTTTTTT. Translation gives CAWAGTGTEKLFF.

This clonotype was counted ten times or more. The V call is TRBV2, the J call TRBJ2-7; 7 bases line up with TRBD1. Germline CDR1 SNHLY, CDR2 FYNNEI. The CDR3 is 13 residues long. Trimming at V came to 7 bases and at J to 6 bases, leaving 9 bases not matched to a gene. Here the CDR3 reads CASIPDRASEQYF. The DNA for the CDR3 is TGTGCCAGCATACCCGACAGGGCCAGCGAGCAGTACTTC.

This clonotype was seen only a few times. The chain joins TRBV20-1 to TRBJ2-7; 13 bases are shared with TRBD2. After removal of 5 bases from V and 7 bases from J, the junction contained 5 bases not matched to a gene. From germline, CDR1 is DFQATT and CDR2 SNEGSKA (reference sequence). The length of the CDR3 is 13 residues. This CDR3 reads CSAGLAGAREQYF. The CDR3 DNA reads TGCAGTGCTGGACTAGCGGGAGCCCGGGAGCAGTACTTC.

The rearrangement links TRBV27 to TRBJ2-7; 7 bases line up with TRBD1. This CDR3 contains 13 residues. Germline V gene data show CDR1 as MNHEY and CDR2 as SMNVEV (reference sequence). Trimming removed 6 bases from V and 3 bases from J; junction bases left unmatched: 5. This chain's CDR3 is CASSDRAYYEQYF. CDR3 DNA sequence: TGTGCCAGCAGCGACAGGGCGTACTACGAGCAGTACTTC.

This clonotype was detected many times. CDR3 sequence reads: CASSSTAGVAYNEQFF. The CDR3 bases are TGTGCCAGCAGTTCAACAGCGGGAGTGGCCTACAATGAGCAGTTCTTC. The rearrangement links TRBV12-3 or TRBV12-4 to TRBJ2-1, with 8 bases lining up with TRBD2. V gave up 4 bases and J gave up 2 bases; unmatched junction bases: 7. This CDR3 region has 16 residues.

The table lists this clonotype with many counts. The V gene is TRBV28, the J gene TRBJ2-5, with 7 bases identical to TRBD1. The CDR3 totals 15 residues. V lost 4 bases to trimming and J lost 5 bases; unmatched junction nucleotides: 10. The germline V gene encodes CDR1 MDHEN and CDR2 SYDVKM. CDR3 amino acids: CASSSLTGMAETQYF. The CDR3 DNA sequence: TGTGCCAGCAGTTCCCTGACAGGGATGGCTGAGACCCAGTACTTC. Full variable domain (rest looked up from reference TRBV28 and TRBJ2-5): DVKVTQSSRYLVKRTGEKVFLECVQDMDHENMFWYRQDPGLGLRLIYFSYDVKMKEKGDIPEGYSVSREKKERFSLILESASTNQTSMYLCASSSLTGMAETQYFGPGTRLLVL.

At least ten counts were recorded for this clonotype. The chain is built from TRBV5-5 and TRBJ1-1; 8 nucleotides align to TRBD1. This CDR3 region has 14 residues. V lost 4 bases and J lost 4; bases outside the gene matches: 6. In germline, CDR1 is SGHKS, CDR2 YYEKEE (reference sequence). DNA for the CDR3: TGTGCCAGCAGCCACGGGACAGGAATCACTGAAGCTTTCTTT. It translates to CASSHGTGITEAFF.

This clonotype showed up just a few times. V and J are TRBV7-9 and TRBJ2-7, with D hard to call. The CDR3 length is 14 residues. The V and J ends lost 0 bases and 2 bases respectively, with 8 bases between them. CDR1 and CDR2 from the germline V gene are SEHNR and FQNEAQ (reference sequence). The CDR3 is CASSLAKLTYEQYF. The DNA for the CDR3 is TGTGCCAGCAGCTTAGCGAAGTTAACCTACGAGCAGTACTTC.